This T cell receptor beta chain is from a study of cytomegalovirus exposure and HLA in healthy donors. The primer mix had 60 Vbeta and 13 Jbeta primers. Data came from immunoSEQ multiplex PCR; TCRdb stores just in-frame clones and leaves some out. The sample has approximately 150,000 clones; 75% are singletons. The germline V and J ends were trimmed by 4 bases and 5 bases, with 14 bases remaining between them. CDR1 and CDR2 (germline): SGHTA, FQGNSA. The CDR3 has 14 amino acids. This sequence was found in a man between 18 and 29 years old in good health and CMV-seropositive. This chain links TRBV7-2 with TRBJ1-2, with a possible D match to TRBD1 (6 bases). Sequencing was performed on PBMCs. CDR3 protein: CASSSWTDPYGYTF. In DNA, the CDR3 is TGTGCCAGCAGCTCCTGGACAGACCCGTATGGCTACACCTTC.